This T cell receptor beta chain was observed in a study of cytomegalovirus exposure and HLA in healthy donors. Study information: Of all 400 or so donors who were genotyped, roughly 81% belonged to the Caucasian-associated ancestry cluster. Notes on the study in general: There were 150 to 200 TCR beta chains listed as cytomegalovirus-associated. A later analysis linked a missense variant in DCLRE1C to the trimming of TCR beta V and J genes.

The germline CDR1 and CDR2 sequences are SQVTM and ANQGSEA. With V trimmed by 5 bases and J by 0 bases, 6 bases remained unmatched. The CDR3 covers 15 residues. At the time of sampling, donors were nominally healthy, though unrecorded immune exposures were likely. Of note for this clone: Antigen specificity is unknown.

The PCR made use of 60 Vbeta and 13 Jbeta primers. Clones were read by immunoSEQ multiplex PCR, and TCRdb kept only the in-frame ones, dropping some. Of some 150,000 clones in the sample, nearly 80% are singletons; the top ten hold 2.5% to 3.5%. This TCR was sampled from a man between 35 and 55 years old in good health and CMV-seropositive. The J gene is TRBJ1-5, the V gene TRBV29-1, with TRBD1 matching over 8 bases. The specimen was PBMCs. The DNA for the CDR3 is TGCAGCGTTAGACTGCAGGGGGCTAGCAATCAGCCCCAGCATTTT. This gives the protein CSVRLQGASNQPQHF.